The entry below gives a single TCR beta chain sequence along with its context. Its antigen is currently unknown. The method was immunoSEQ multiplex PCR; TCRdb's version includes in-frame clones alone and lacks a portion of them. The sample includes fewer than 1 million clones, about 96% of them seen just once. The naive CD8 subset, CD45RO-negative cells positively selected for CCR7, excluded terminally differentiated effector memory CD45RA+ cells. The data derive from a study of shared clonotypes between healthy human individuals. Trimming removed 2 bases from V and 4 bases from J, with 24 bases in between. The CDR3 runs to 19 residues. The germline V gene encodes CDR1 SGHDN and CDR2 FVKESK. Findings and limits, study-wide: What naive subsets generally showed was a larger estimated richness than memory subsets showed.

This receptor was taken from a man under 40 in good health. The rearrangement joins TRBV14 to TRBJ2-1; the D gene is possibly TRBD2 (8 bases). The sequenced sample was naive CD8+ T cells sorted from blood. CDR3 region: CASSQRTGETSGRYNEQFF. The CDR3 nucleotides read TGTGCCAGCAGCCAAAGGACAGGCGAAACTAGCGGACGTTACAATGAGCAGTTCTTC.